The 8 T cell receptor beta chains presented below share a single source sample, sequenced in a study of response to subunit inactivated influenza vaccine. TCRdb passed the RT-PCR reads through MiXCR, listing each CDR3 protein once. The top ten hold roughly 3.1% of the sample, which has 500,000 or so distinct CDR3 sequences, 16% seen once. Specimen: CD4+ T cells sorted from PBMCs, collected approximately 25 months after vaccination. The receptors derive from a man between 50 and 75 years old who received an inactivated influenza vaccine.

This rearrangement joins TRBV12-3 or TRBV12-4 to TRBJ2-5; D possibly corresponds to TRBD1 (7 bases). With 7 bases removed from V and 2 bases from J, the gap between germline ends came to 20 bases. The CDR3 loop spans 16 amino acids. The CDR3 coding sequence is TGTGCCAGCACCGAAGGGGGGCGACAGGGTCAAGAGACCCAGTACTTC. It specifies CASTEGGRQGQETQYF.

In its sample, this clonotype was seen a few times. CDR3 sequence reads: CASSRSGGGAFF. The CDR3 bases are TGTGCCAGCAGCCGCTCAGGGGGCGGCGCTTTCTTT. This chain uses TRBV3-1 with TRBJ1-1; 8 nucleotides align to TRBD1. Germline V gene lookup returns CDR1 LGHDT and CDR2 YNNKEL (reference sequence). CDR3 length: 12 residues. Trimming took 4 bases from V and 11 from J; bases not matched to a gene: 6.

This clonotype was detected a few times. V usage is TRBV7-2 and J usage is TRBJ2-6; D is unclear. Germline CDR1 is SGHTA and CDR2 is FQGNSA. V gave up 4 bases and J gave up 0 bases, with 10 bases separating them. The CDR3 contains 16 residues. Here the CDR3 reads CASSSWTVSGANVLTF. Here the CDR3 DNA reads TGTGCCAGCAGCTCGTGGACGGTCTCTGGGGCCAACGTCCTGACTTTC.

This rearrangement joins TRBV6-1 to TRBJ2-1; D is ambiguous. The V gene lost 6 bases and the J gene lost 2 bases, with 14 bases spanning the gap. Germline lookup yields CDR1 MNHNS and CDR2 SASEGT. There are 15 residues in the CDR3. In nucleotides, the CDR3 is TGTGCCAGCAGCTCCGATGCCAGCGCCTACAATGAGCAGTTCTTC. Protein: CASSSDASAYNEQFF.

This clonotype has ten or more counts. This CDR3 is CASSPGQGGNTIYF. DNA for the CDR3: TGCGCCAGCAGCCCAGGACAGGGGGGAAACACCATATATTTT. The rearrangement links TRBV5-1 to TRBJ1-3; 9 bases fit TRBD1. The CDR3 spans 14 residues. With V trimmed by 4 bases and J by 4 bases, 3 bases remained unmatched. CDR1 is SGHRS, CDR2 YFSETQ, per germline.

The chain joins TRBV20-1 to TRBJ2-7; D remains ambiguous. V was trimmed by 0 bases and J by 7 bases, leaving 7 bases between them. Germline CDR1 reads DFQATT; CDR2 reads SNEGSKA (reference sequence). The CDR3 has 11 amino acids. For the CDR3, the DNA is TGCAGTGCTAGAGATAAGGGTGAGCAGTACTTC. This sequence encodes CSARDKGEQYF.

The sample holds a few counts of this clonotype. The chain recombines TRBV19 with TRBJ1-2; TRBD1 matches at 8 bases. The V segment lost 4 bases and the J segment 4 bases; nucleotides outside the gene matches: 8. This CDR3 region has 15 residues. Per germline, CDR1 LNHDA and CDR2 SQIVND (reference sequence). The CDR3 region is CASSTRQGLGYGYTF. As DNA, the CDR3 is TGTGCCAGTAGTACCCGACAGGGGCTGGGCTATGGCTACACCTTC.

The CDR3 here is CSARDNAEAFF. The CDR3 DNA is TGCAGTGCTAGAGATAACGCTGAAGCTTTCTTT. V and J are TRBV20-1 and TRBJ1-1, with D hard to call. Germline lookup yields CDR1 DFQATT and CDR2 SNEGSKA (reference sequence). V was pared by 0 bases and J by 6 bases, with 5 bases between. There are 11 residues in the CDR3.